This TCR beta chain stems from a study of Ad26.COV2.S vaccination and SARS-CoV-2 variants. Study-wide context: Among those in the COV1001 Ad26.COV2.S trial arm was the donor. Ad26.COV2.S given intramuscularly, once or twice 56 days apart.

On this clone itself: Its antigen is unidentified.

Study results and caveats: There was a possibility that the TCR breadth and depth analyses underestimated total T cell responses.

CDR3 size: 14 residues. V lost 5 bases and J lost 0, with 11 bases in between. Germline-derived CDR1 and CDR2 are MDHEN and SYDVKM. Treatment described: approximately 18 received Ad26.COV2.S at low or high dose, single or two shots; 5 received placebo; per-sample allocation not given. The study sampled participants on day 63 after the first vaccine or placebo injection. Here immunoSEQ multiplex PCR was the method, and the copy in TCRdb shows in-frame clones only, minus some. The table includes about 440,000 clones, 90% detected once. Sequences were derived from peripheral blood, sampled in a trial of Ad26.COV2.S vaccine versus placebo. The receptor comes from a person aged 18-65 years who received the Ad26.COV2.S COVID-19 vaccine or a placebo. The J gene is TRBJ2-7, the V gene TRBV28; D unclear. The CDR3 protein is CASSPWASSYEQYF. In nucleotides, the CDR3 is TGTGCCAGCAGTCCCTGGGCCAGCTCCTACGAGCAGTACTTC.